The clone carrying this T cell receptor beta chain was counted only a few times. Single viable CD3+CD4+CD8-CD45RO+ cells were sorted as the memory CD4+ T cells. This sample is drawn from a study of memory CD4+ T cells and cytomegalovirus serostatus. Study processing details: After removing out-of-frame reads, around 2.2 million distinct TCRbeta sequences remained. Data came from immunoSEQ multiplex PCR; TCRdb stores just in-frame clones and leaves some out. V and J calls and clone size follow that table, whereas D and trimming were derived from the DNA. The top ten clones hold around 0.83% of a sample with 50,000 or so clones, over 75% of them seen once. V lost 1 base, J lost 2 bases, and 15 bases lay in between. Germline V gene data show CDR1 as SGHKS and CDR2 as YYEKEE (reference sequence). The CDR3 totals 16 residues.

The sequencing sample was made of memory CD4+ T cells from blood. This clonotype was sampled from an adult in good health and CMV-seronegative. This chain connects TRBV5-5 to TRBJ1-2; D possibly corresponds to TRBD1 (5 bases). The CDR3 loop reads CASSLSQALTNYGYTF. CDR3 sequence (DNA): TGTGCCAGCAGCTTGTCACAGGCATTGACGAACTATGGCTACACCTTC.